This T cell receptor (beta chain) comes out of a study of metastatic and nonmetastatic thyroid tumors. The ends were cut back, 5 bases at V and 3 bases at J, with 19 bases in the middle. The CDR3 is 15 residues long. The germline gives CDR1 DFQATT, CDR2 SNEGSKA (reference sequence). TCRdb reprocessed the PCR reads using MiXCR. The data contain more than 12,000 clones, just over 25% of them singletons. Thyroid surgery was preceded by no treatment in any patient. The table lists this clone with many counts. Sequencing was done on a sample of tumor tissue. The sequence was obtained from a female donor with papillary thyroid cancer or a benign thyroid nodule (not recorded which). Some clones in this sample may be carry-over from other donors' samples. The genes are TRBV20-1 and TRBJ2-5, with D perhaps TRBD2 (6 bases). CDR3 coding DNA: TGCAGTGCTTCGGGTATTTTAGGAGGGGAAGAGACCCAGTACTTC. The encoded protein is CSASGILGGEETQYF.